The 24 T cell receptor beta chains reported below all come from one sample, sequenced in a study of CD8+ T cells in alopecia areata. Sequencing templates came from extracted RNA that was reverse transcribed into cDNA. Here immunoSEQ multiplex PCR was the method, and the copy in TCRdb shows in-frame clones only, minus some. The table lists roughly 60,000 clones, about 40% of them singletons. Sequencing input: NKG2D-low CD8+ T cells sorted from blood. All receptors come from a human donor with alopecia areata.

The V and J genes are TRBV5-1 and TRBJ2-5; a possible D gene is TRBD2 (6 bases). Trimming cost V 5 bases and J 2 bases, with 10 bases left between them. This CDR3 is built from 13 residues. Looked up from germline, CDR1 is SGHRS and CDR2 is YFSETQ. The DNA of the CDR3 is TGCGCCAGCAGGGAGGGGCCGCAAGAGACCCAGTACTTC. Amino acids: CASREGPQETQYF. Full variable domain (rest looked up from reference TRBV5-1 and TRBJ2-5): KAGVTQTPRYLIKTRGQQVTLSCSPISGHRSVSWYQQTPGQGLQFLFEYFSETQRNKGNFPGRFSGRQFSNSRSEMNVSTLELGDSALYLCASREGPQETQYFGPGTRLLVL.

The chain uses TRBV30 and TRBJ2-1; the D is unclear. Per the germline V gene, CDR1 is GTSNPN and CDR2 is SVGIG (reference sequence). This CDR3 has 13 amino acids. V was trimmed by 0 bases and J by 10 bases, leaving 13 bases between them. The CDR3 spells CAWSVSWEREQFF. CDR3 DNA: TGTGCCTGGAGTGTATCATGGGAACGAGAGCAGTTCTTC.

This chain joins TRBV5-4 and TRBJ2-7, with D unclear. The CDR3 sequence is 13 residues long. In germline, CDR1 is SGHNT, CDR2 YYREEE (reference sequence). Trimming removed 0 bases from V and 3 bases from J, with 7 bases in between. For the CDR3, the DNA is TGTGCCAGCAGCTTGGAGATATACTACGAGCAGTACTTC. This gives the protein CASSLEIYYEQYF.

This clone was seen at least ten times. The chain has TRBV7-8 and TRBJ2-3, with a weak D call TRBD1 (6 bases). The germline V gene has CDR1 SGHVS and CDR2 FQNEAQ. The CDR3 has 15 amino acids. Trimming stripped 7 bases from V and 2 bases from J, with 16 bases between. CDR3 nucleotide sequence: TGTGCCAGCACCAAAGGGATGGGACACACAGATACGCAGTATTTT. This codes for CASTKGMGHTDTQYF.

This clone was found once. This sequence joins TRBV5-1 and TRBJ1-1; D perhaps matches TRBD1 (5 bases). CDR3 length: 15 residues. Between the trimmed V and J ends, which lost 4 bases and 0 bases, there was a span of 13 bases. Germline V gene lookup returns CDR1 SGHRS and CDR2 YFSETQ. CDR3: CASSQTLGVNTEAFF. The CDR3 coding sequence is TGCGCCAGCAGCCAAACCTTGGGGGTGAACACTGAAGCTTTCTTT.

The chain has TRBV4-3 and TRBJ2-7; D is ambiguous. This CDR3 is built from 13 residues. Trimming left V 0 bases short and J 3 bases short, with 6 bases between. CDR1 LGHNA and CDR2 YSLEER come from the germline V gene. CDR3 residues: CASSQDLGYEQYF. The DNA for the CDR3 is TGCGCCAGCAGCCAAGATCTAGGCTACGAGCAGTACTTC.

This clone appeared a single time. The chain links TRBV4-2 to TRBJ2-7; D is perhaps TRBD2 (6 bases). The CDR3 spans 15 residues. Trimming removed 4 bases from V and 0 bases from J, with 13 bases in between. CDR1 and CDR2 from the germline V gene are LGHNA and YNFKEQ. CDR3 residues: CASSPGLDYSYEQYF. CDR3 bases: TGTGCCAGCAGCCCGGGACTGGACTACTCCTACGAGCAGTACTTC.

This clone was recorded a few times. V gene TRBV19 combines with J gene TRBJ1-1, with TRBD1 matching 7 bases. CDR3 length: 14 amino acids. V dropped 3 bases and J dropped 6; count of bases not matched to a gene: 7. In germline, CDR1 is LNHDA, CDR2 SQIVND (reference sequence). In DNA, the CDR3 is TGTGCCAGTAGTATCACAGGGGATGCCGCTGAAGCTTTCTTT. It specifies CASSITGDAAEAFF.

This clone is a singleton in its sample. The chain employs TRBV2 and TRBJ1-1; D perhaps matches TRBD1 (6 bases). The CDR3 loop spans 14 amino acids. Trimming took off 2 bases at V and 3 bases at J, with 10 bases between the two ends. Germline CDR1 reads SNHLY; CDR2 reads FYNNEI. CDR3 sequence: CASSERQGYTEAFF. The DNA for the CDR3 is TGTGCCAGCAGTGAACGGCAGGGGTACACTGAAGCTTTCTTT.

The sample holds a few counts of this clone. The chain joins TRBV29-1 to TRBJ2-6; TRBD1 agrees at 10 bases. This CDR3 has 19 amino acids. Trimming took 4 bases from V and 0 from J; bases not matched to a gene: 12. The V gene's germline CDR1 is SQVTM and CDR2 ANQGSEA. The CDR3 nucleotides read TGCAGCGTTGTAGCCAGCCGGGGACAGGGGTCCTCTGGGGCCAACGTCCTGACTTTC. As protein: CSVVASRGQGSSGANVLTF.

The chain joins TRBV5-1 to TRBJ2-7; no clear D. CDR3 length: 11 amino acids. Germline V lookup: CDR1 SGHRS, CDR2 YFSETQ. V lost 6 bases, J lost 4 bases, and 8 bases lay in between. CDR3 DNA: TGCGCCAGCAAAACTGGGTACGAGCAGTACTTC. Its translation is CASKTGYEQYF.

The chain uses TRBV4-3 and TRBJ2-3, with 9 bases that match TRBD2. J lost 5 bases, V lost 1 base, and 10 bases had no gene match. CDR3 length equals 17 residues. The germline V gene has CDR1 LGHNA and CDR2 YSLEER. The CDR3 sequence is CASSQVVAGGPGDTQYF. The CDR3 DNA is TGCGCCAGCAGCCAAGTAGTGGCGGGGGGGCCGGGAGATACGCAGTATTTT.

J is TRBJ1-1 and V is TRBV7-9; 8 nucleotides align to TRBD1. V was clipped by 5 bases and J by 4 bases; unmatched bases: 6. Germline-derived CDR1 and CDR2 are SEHNR and FQNEAQ (reference sequence). The CDR3 is made up of 14 amino acids. CDR3 region: CASSPQGGITEAFF. As DNA, the CDR3 is TGTGCCAGCAGCCCACAGGGGGGTATCACTGAAGCTTTCTTT.

The chain is built from TRBV4-1 and TRBJ2-5, with D perhaps matching TRBD1 (6 bases). V lost 4 bases to trimming and J lost 0 bases, with 15 bases between them. CDR1 and CDR2 (germline): MGHRA, YSYEKL. The CDR3 contains 16 residues. The CDR3 nucleotides read TGCGCCAGCAGCCTTCGGACAGAACCGTACCAAGAGACCCAGTACTTC. It translates to CASSLRTEPYQETQYF.

The chain links TRBV5-1 to TRBJ2-7, with D unresolved. V lost 3 bases to trimming and J lost 6 bases, with 7 bases between them. Germline loops: CDR1 SGHRS, CDR2 YFSETQ. The CDR3 covers 11 residues. DNA for the CDR3: TGCGCCAGCAGCTCCTACGGCGAGCAGTACTTC. Translating gives CASSSYGEQYF.

This chain links TRBV25-1 with TRBJ2-7; D is unclear. The CDR3 is 15 amino acids. Germline V gene sequence: CDR1 MGHDK, CDR2 SYGVNS. The V end was cut by 6 bases, the J end by 5 bases, with 20 bases between. Here the CDR3 DNA reads TGTGCCAGCAGCAGCTTAGTGGCAGGTCTCCACGAGCAGTACTTC. It yields the protein CASSSLVAGLHEQYF.

V usage is TRBV7-2 and J usage is TRBJ2-4; D is possibly TRBD1 (6 bases). Trimming left V 5 bases short and J 0 bases short, with 17 bases between. The CDR3 loop spans 17 amino acids. CDR1 is SGHTA and CDR2 is FQGNSA in the germline V gene. CDR3 sequence (DNA): TGTGCCAGCAGCCCAACAGGGCCCCAATTAGCCAAAAACATTCAGTACTTC. It specifies CASSPTGPQLAKNIQYF.

The chain employs TRBV4-1 and TRBJ2-1; TRBD1 agrees at 9 bases. The CDR3 has 17 residues. With V trimmed by 0 bases and J by 3 bases, 6 bases remained unmatched. The germline V gene has CDR1 MGHRA and CDR2 YSYEKL. The CDR3 here is CASSQDTGTGIYNEQFF. Written as DNA, the CDR3 is TGCGCCAGCAGCCAAGATACGGGGACAGGGATCTACAATGAGCAGTTCTTC.

V and J are TRBV7-9 and TRBJ2-1; D is unclear. Germline V gene data show CDR1 as SEHNR and CDR2 as FQNEAQ (reference sequence). Trimming took 5 bases from V and 5 from J, leaving 7 bases between them. The CDR3 totals 12 residues. The CDR3 spells CASSPHDNEQFF. CDR3 nucleotides: TGTGCCAGCAGCCCACACGACAATGAGCAGTTCTTC. Full variable domain (remainder filled in from reference TRBV7-9 and TRBJ2-1): DTGVSQNPRHKITKRGQNVTFRCDPISEHNRLYWYRQTLGQGPEFLTYFQNEAQLEKSRLLSDRFSAERPKGSFSTLEIQRTEQGDSAMYLCASSPHDNEQFFGPGTRLTVL.

This clone has only a few counts. The chain carries TRBV6-5 and TRBJ1-2; D not resolved. The germline V gene has CDR1 MNHEY and CDR2 SVGAGI. The V and J ends lost 5 bases and 2 bases respectively, with 12 bases between them. The CDR3 loop spans 14 amino acids. CDR3 amino acids: CASSPRTYNYGYTF. The DNA of the CDR3 is TGTGCCAGCAGTCCCCGGACCTACAACTATGGCTACACCTTC.

The chain employs TRBV5-6 and TRBJ1-1; the D is unclear. This CDR3 is 11 amino acids long. With 0 bases removed from V and 5 bases from J, the gap between germline ends came to 2 bases. CDR1 and CDR2 (germline): SGHDT, YYEEEE. CDR3 region: CASSLGTEAFF. As DNA, the CDR3 is TGTGCCAGCAGCTTGGGGACTGAAGCTTTCTTT. The variable domain in full, with the rest retrieved from reference TRBV5-6 and TRBJ1-1, is DAGVTQSPTHLIKTRGQQVTLRCSPKSGHDTVSWYQQALGQGPQFIFQYYEEEERQRGNFPDRFSGHQFPNYSSELNVNALLLGDSALYLCASSLGTEAFFGQGTRLTVV.

This chain connects TRBV4-3 to TRBJ2-7; 8 bases fit TRBD1. The V and J ends lost 3 bases and 6 bases, in that order; junction bases with no gene match: 7. The V gene's germline CDR1 is LGHNA and CDR2 YSLEER. The CDR3 length is 14 residues. Here the CDR3 reads CASSQGGTGGEQYF. CDR3 coding DNA: TGCGCCAGCAGCCAGGGCGGGACAGGCGGCGAGCAGTACTTC.

This chain joins TRBV27 and TRBJ2-1; D gene uncertain. The CDR3 runs 14 residues. Trimming removed 3 bases from V and 8 bases from J, with 14 bases in between. Germline V gene sequence: CDR1 MNHEY, CDR2 SMNVEV (reference sequence). CDR3 nucleotides: TGTGCCAGCAGTTTGTGGGGTCTCGGCGATGAGCAGTTCTTC. Translating it yields CASSLWGLGDEQFF.

The chain links TRBV4-3 to TRBJ2-3, with D possibly TRBD1 on 5 matching bases. V lost 1 base to trimming and J lost 2 bases, with 22 bases between them. The CDR3 sequence is 19 residues long. Germline V gives CDR1 LGHNA, CDR2 YSLEER. This CDR3 is CASSQARPVQGTYTDTQYF. The CDR3 coding sequence is TGCGCCAGCAGCCAAGCCCGCCCCGTCCAGGGCACTTACACAGATACGCAGTATTTT.